Below, 18 T cell receptor beta chains from the same sample are listed, as sequenced in a study of blood T cell repertoires in COVID-19. Here immunoSEQ multiplex PCR was the method, and the copy in TCRdb shows in-frame clones only, minus some. The table records 80,000 to 95,000 clones, approximately 88% of them present only once. The sequencing input was peripheral blood. These receptors were obtained from a woman between 70 and 85 years old with acute or convalescent COVID-19.

The chain has TRBV5-5 and TRBJ2-2, with 7 bases identical to TRBD2. From germline, CDR1 is SGHKS and CDR2 YYEKEE (reference sequence). Trimming cost V 4 bases and J 1 base; bases outside gene matches: 7. The CDR3 runs to 16 residues. The CDR3 nucleotides are TGTGCCAGCAGCGGGGAGGGACTGATGAACACCGGGGAGCTGTTTTTT. Its translation: CASSGEGLMNTGELFF.

This clone appeared a single time. V is TRBV14 and J is TRBJ1-1; no clear D. The germline CDR1 and CDR2 sequences are SGHDN and FVKESK. The CDR3 is 15 amino acids. V was shortened by 1 base and J by 2 bases, with 11 bases between the two germline ends. The CDR3 is CASSQVSSGNTEAFF. In DNA, the CDR3 is TGTGCCAGCAGCCAAGTTTCTTCAGGAAACACTGAAGCTTTCTTT.

The J gene is TRBJ2-3, the V gene TRBV6-4; 11 nucleotides line up with TRBD2. The CDR3 has 16 residues. V lost 3 bases, J lost 2 bases, and 4 bases stayed unmatched. Germline values: CDR1 MRHNA, CDR2 SNTAGT. The CDR3 bases are TGTGCCAGCAGTGATCGACTAGCGGGAACCACAGATACGCAGTATTTT. Amino acid sequence: CASSDRLAGTTDTQYF.

The V gene is TRBV28, the J gene TRBJ2-7; D ambiguous. CDR1 and CDR2 from the germline V gene are MDHEN and SYDVKM. Trimming left V 5 bases short and J 6 bases short, with 17 bases between. This CDR3 comprises 14 residues. The CDR3 here is CASSPVASAIEQYF. The DNA of the CDR3 is TGTGCCAGCAGTCCAGTCGCTAGTGCCATCGAGCAGTACTTC.

V gene TRBV5-1 combines with J gene TRBJ2-3; 8 nucleotides agree with TRBD2. This CDR3 has 13 residues. The trim removed 6 bases at V and 5 bases at J, leaving 5 bases unmatched. CDR1 is SGHRS, CDR2 YFSETQ, per germline. The CDR3 nucleotides read TGCGCCAGCATGCGGGGGGAGGTAGATACGCAGTATTTT. Amino acids: CASMRGEVDTQYF.

V and J are TRBV28 and TRBJ1-1; 8 bases are shared with TRBD1. CDR3 length: 16 amino acids. The germline V gene encodes CDR1 MDHEN and CDR2 SYDVKM. The V gene end was trimmed by 7 bases and the J gene end by 4 bases; junction bases not matched to a gene: 14. In DNA form, the CDR3 reads TGTGCCAGCACCTCCTCCGGGACAGGATACCGCACTGAAGCTTTCTTT. The encoded protein is CASTSSGTGYRTEAFF.

V is TRBV18 and J is TRBJ1-5; 7 nucleotides line up with TRBD1. This CDR3 region has 14 residues. Looked up from germline, CDR1 is KGHSH and CDR2 is LQKENI. V dropped 5 bases and J dropped 3; count of bases not matched to a gene: 4. This CDR3 is CASSLGGVNQPQHF. CDR3 sequence (DNA): TGTGCCAGCTCATTAGGGGGCGTCAATCAGCCCCAGCATTTT.

The chain combines TRBV9 with TRBJ1-1; D gene ambiguous. V lost 0 bases and J lost 0, with 18 bases in between. The length of the CDR3 is 18 residues. CDR1 and CDR2 from the germline V gene are SGDLS and YYNGEE. The CDR3 spells CASSVGYGGRDLNTEAFF. In DNA, the CDR3 is TGTGCCAGCAGCGTAGGTTATGGTGGGAGAGACCTGAACACTGAAGCTTTCTTT.

The rearrangement links TRBV10-1 to TRBJ2-2; a weak D match, TRBD2 (6 bases). V lost 6 bases, J lost 4 bases, and 18 bases lay in between. CDR1 WNHNN and CDR2 SYGVQD come from the germline V gene (reference sequence). This CDR3 is 16 amino acids long. The CDR3 here is CASSHTSYSSTGELFF. The CDR3 DNA sequence: TGCGCCAGCAGCCACACTAGCTACTCATCCACCGGGGAGCTGTTTTTT.

The V call is TRBV7-2, the J call TRBJ1-2; weak D call: TRBD1 (5 bases). The CDR3 is 13 residues long. The germline V gene has CDR1 SGHTA and CDR2 FQGNSA. V was pared by 5 bases and J by 5 bases, with 12 bases between. The CDR3 region is CASSQGGAYGYTF. As DNA, the CDR3 is TGTGCCAGCAGCCAGGGAGGGGCGTATGGCTACACCTTC.

Details on this clone: Other nucleotide sequences from this sample produce the same CDR3. The genes are TRBV7-9 and TRBJ1-4, with 8 bases aligning to TRBD1. Germline V gene lookup returns CDR1 SEHNR and CDR2 FQNEAQ (reference sequence). This CDR3 is built from 14 residues. With V trimmed by 5 bases and J by 5 bases, 4 bases remained unmatched. The CDR3 region is CASSLGQGNEKLFF. The DNA of the CDR3 is TGTGCCAGCAGCCTCGGACAGGGAAATGAAAAACTGTTTTTT.

This clone was seen once. CDR3 residues: CASSLSSLAGEETQYF. The DNA for the CDR3 is TGCGCCAGCAGCTTGAGTTCCCTAGCGGGGGAAGAGACCCAGTACTTC. This chain joins TRBV5-1 and TRBJ2-5; 10 bases are shared with TRBD2. J gave up 3 bases and V 1 base, and 6 bases lay outside the gene matches. Germline V gene sequence: CDR1 SGHRS, CDR2 YFSETQ. CDR3 length equals 16 residues.

The genes are TRBV6-5 and TRBJ1-1; perhaps TRBD1 as D (6 bases). The length of the CDR3 is 13 residues. V lost 5 bases and J lost 11, with 18 bases in between. Germline V lookup: CDR1 MNHEY, CDR2 SVGAGI. The CDR3 nucleotides are TGTGCCAGCAGTCCAGGGGAGTGGTTTTTGGCTTTCTTT. Amino acids: CASSPGEWFLAFF.

The chain carries TRBV19 and TRBJ2-3; TRBD2 agrees at 9 bases. V lost 3 bases and J lost 4; bases outside the gene matches: 5. The CDR3 runs 15 residues. Per germline, CDR1 LNHDA and CDR2 SQIVND (reference sequence). The CDR3 DNA reads TGTGCCAGTAGTATCCCGGGACTAGCTTCAGATACGCAGTATTTT. It is translated as CASSIPGLASDTQYF.

This clone has just a few counts. The V gene is TRBV28, the J gene TRBJ2-1, with a weak D call TRBD2 (6 bases). The V and J ends lost 5 bases and 10 bases respectively, with 12 bases between them. This CDR3 has 12 amino acids. The germline gives CDR1 MDHEN, CDR2 SYDVKM. The DNA for the CDR3 is TGTGCCAGCAGTCGGGACTCGAACGAGCAGTTCTTC. Its protein product is CASSRDSNEQFF.

The rearrangement joins TRBV13 to TRBJ2-2; D possibly corresponds to TRBD1 (6 bases). Germline loops: CDR1 PRHDT, CDR2 FYEKMQ (reference sequence). The V end was cut by 2 bases, the J end by 5 bases, with 18 bases between. The CDR3 is 17 residues long. CDR3 nucleotides: TGTGCCAGCAGCTTATATCCCGGGGCAGGGGAAACCGGGGAGCTGTTTTTT. This codes for CASSLYPGAGETGELFF.

The J gene is TRBJ2-5, the V gene TRBV11-2; D unclear. Trimming cost V 5 bases and J 5 bases, with 12 bases left between them. The CDR3 runs 13 residues. The germline V gene has CDR1 SGHAT and CDR2 FQNNGV. CDR3 nucleotide sequence: TGTGCCAGCAGCCAAGATCGGCGGGAGACCCAGTACTTC. The encoded protein is CASSQDRRETQYF.

The chain links TRBV28 to TRBJ1-2, with D hard to call. V shed 5 bases and J shed 4 bases, with 17 bases lying between them. The CDR3 has 15 amino acids. Germline CDR1 and CDR2: MDHEN and SYDVKM. Here the CDR3 reads CASSNHSRGSYGYTF. The CDR3 region has the DNA TGTGCCAGCAGTAACCACAGTCGGGGTAGCTATGGCTACACCTTC.